Below, 20 T cell receptor beta chains from the same sample are listed, as sequenced in a study of cytomegalovirus exposure and HLA in healthy donors. Researchers ran the PCR with 60 Vbeta and 13 Jbeta primers. TCRdb's table, derived via immunoSEQ multiplex PCR, lists solely in-frame clones and lacks some. Seen here are 150,000 to 200,000 clones, approximately 80% observed once, and the top ten hold 4.8%. The material sequenced was PBMCs. These receptors originate from a young man in good health and CMV-seronegative.

V and J are TRBV6-5 and TRBJ2-3, with TRBD1 as a possible D gene (5 bases). CDR1 is MNHEY and CDR2 is SVGAGI in the germline V gene. The CDR3 extends over 14 amino acids. Trimming cost V 5 bases and J 1 base, with 10 bases left between them. CDR3 sequence reads: CASSRGQGTDTQYF. The CDR3 DNA is TGTGCCAGCAGTCGAGGACAAGGCACAGATACGCAGTATTTT.

The chain recombines TRBV2 with TRBJ1-1; D is unclear. The germline V gene encodes CDR1 SNHLY and CDR2 FYNNEI. This CDR3 comprises 13 residues. V was pared by 8 bases and J by 4 bases, with 14 bases between. CDR3 sequence: CASSTARGTEAFF. CDR3 coding DNA: TGTGCCAGCTCCACAGCCCGGGGCACTGAAGCTTTCTTT.

This chain joins TRBV28 and TRBJ2-5; D is possibly TRBD2 (6 bases). The germline V gene encodes CDR1 MDHEN and CDR2 SYDVKM. The CDR3 covers 14 residues. V gave up 2 bases and J gave up 5 bases, with 12 bases separating them. CDR3 nucleotides: TGTGCCAGCAGTTTACGGGGGAGTGGGGAGACCCAGTACTTC. This translates into CASSLRGSGETQYF.

This clone showed up just once. The V call is TRBV2, the J call TRBJ1-6; no firm D call. CDR3 length: 15 amino acids. The germline CDR1 and CDR2 sequences are SNHLY and FYNNEI. V was clipped by 0 bases and J by 3 bases, with 6 bases between them. The CDR3 DNA follows: TGTGCCAGCAGTGAAGCGCGGGTCTATAATTCACCCCTCCACTTT. Translated: CASSEARVYNSPLHF.

V gene TRBV5-1 combines with J gene TRBJ2-1, with a tentative D call TRBD2 (6 bases). The germline V gene encodes CDR1 SGHRS and CDR2 YFSETQ. The CDR3 has 15 amino acids. Trimming cost V 4 bases and J 8 bases, with 19 bases left between them. CDR3 sequence (DNA): TGCGCCAGCAGCCGTGCCGGGACTGTTAAGGATGAGCAGTTCTTC. This encodes CASSRAGTVKDEQFF.

This chain uses TRBV19 with TRBJ1-3; TRBD1 agrees at 8 bases. This CDR3 has 19 residues. CDR1 is LNHDA and CDR2 is SQIVND in the germline V gene (reference sequence). V trimming: 1 base; J trimming: 0 bases; junction bases outside the gene matches: 11. CDR3 protein: CASSIGTGQLTYSGNTIYF. DNA for the CDR3: TGTGCCAGTAGTATAGGGACAGGGCAACTAACATACTCTGGAAACACCATATATTTT.

The count of this clone is one. The chain carries TRBV19 and TRBJ2-2, with a weak D call TRBD2 (6 bases). CDR3 length equals 14 residues. The V end was cut by 7 bases, the J end by 5 bases, with 14 bases between. From germline, CDR1 is LNHDA and CDR2 SQIVND (reference sequence). The CDR3 DNA sequence: TGTGCCAGTAAGGGCAGGGCGGGGACCGGGGAGCTGTTTTTT. Residues: CASKGRAGTGELFF.

The chain has TRBV2 and TRBJ2-7; D is possibly TRBD2 (7 bases). The CDR3 contains 14 residues. Trimming took 7 bases from V and 4 from J, leaving 17 bases between them. CDR1 and CDR2 (germline): SNHLY, FYNNEI. CDR3 nucleotide sequence: TGTGCCAGCACCCAGGGAAGGGGGGGTTACGAGCAGTACTTC. It specifies CASTQGRGGYEQYF.

This clone was picked up one time. This sequence joins TRBV28 and TRBJ2-2, with 10 bases identical to TRBD1. Germline trimming cut 3 bases from V and 4 bases from J; bases unmatched to any gene: 2. The CDR3 consists of 15 residues. Germline V CDR1 and CDR2: MDHEN, SYDVKM. In nucleotides, the CDR3 is TGTGCCAGCAGTTTGGGACAGGGGATCACCGGGGAGCTGTTTTTT. Translated: CASSLGQGITGELFF.

The CDR3 sequence: CASSFQENTEAFF. CDR3 nucleotides: TGTGCCAGCAGTTTTCAGGAGAACACTGAAGCTTTCTTT. V gene TRBV27 combines with J gene TRBJ1-1; D ambiguous. V was trimmed by 3 bases and J by 1 base, leaving 6 bases between them. Germline CDR1 is MNHEY and CDR2 is SMNVEV (reference sequence). The CDR3 is made up of 13 amino acids.

This clone was recorded once. The chain joins TRBV5-1 to TRBJ2-3, with a possible D match to TRBD2 (6 bases). Trimming removed 2 bases from V and 2 bases from J, with 15 bases in between. The CDR3 is 16 residues long. CDR1 is SGHRS, CDR2 YFSETQ, per germline. Here the CDR3 DNA reads TGCGCCAGCAGCTTCCGTGATAGCGGAATCACAGATACGCAGTATTTT. It translates to CASSFRDSGITDTQYF.

The sample holds a few counts of this clone. The rearrangement uses TRBV7-3 and TRBJ2-3; no definite D call. Trimming shortened V by 5 bases and J by 3 bases, and 9 bases separated the two germline ends. The CDR3 contains 13 residues. Germline V gene sequence: CDR1 SGHTA, CDR2 FQGTGA. The CDR3 here is CASSPSSTDTQYF. CDR3 bases: TGTGCCAGCAGCCCTAGTTCGACAGATACGCAGTATTTT.

The rearrangement joins TRBV7-9 to TRBJ2-5; a possible D gene is TRBD1 (8 bases). V shed 5 bases and J shed 3 bases, with 19 bases lying between them. The CDR3 is made up of 16 amino acids. Germline V gives CDR1 SEHNR, CDR2 FQNEAQ (reference sequence). This chain's CDR3 is CASSAPQQGGEETQYF. CDR3 nucleotide sequence: TGTGCCAGCAGCGCCCCTCAACAGGGGGGGGAAGAGACCCAGTACTTC.

The rearrangement links TRBV19 to TRBJ2-5; 10 nucleotides align to TRBD2. V lost 2 bases, J lost 4 bases, and 7 bases stayed unmatched. This CDR3 contains 16 residues. CDR1 is LNHDA and CDR2 is SQIVND in the germline V gene (reference sequence). The CDR3 loop is CASSILTSGEVETQYF. The DNA for the CDR3 is TGTGCCAGTAGTATATTAACTAGCGGGGAGGTAGAGACCCAGTACTTC.

The V and J genes are TRBV19 and TRBJ1-1; 9 bases agree with TRBD1. CDR3 size: 16 residues. CDR1 is LNHDA, CDR2 SQIVND, per germline (reference sequence). With V trimmed by 5 bases and J by 6 bases, 13 bases remained unmatched. CDR3: CASSPHRGREWAEAFF. CDR3 sequence (DNA): TGTGCCAGTAGTCCCCACAGGGGGCGCGAATGGGCTGAAGCTTTCTTT.

The chain employs TRBV5-1 and TRBJ1-1; 10 bases fit TRBD1. This CDR3 spans 17 amino acids. Germline-derived CDR1 and CDR2 are SGHRS and YFSETQ. The J segment lost 2 bases and the V segment lost 3 bases, leaving 10 bases of the junction unmatched. CDR3 coding DNA: TGCGCCAGCAGCTCAGCCGGGACAGGGGCCCTCAACACTGAAGCTTTCTTT. Its translation is CASSSAGTGALNTEAFF.

This chain connects TRBV29-1 to TRBJ2-1, with 7 bases lining up with TRBD2. The CDR3 length is 13 residues. In germline, CDR1 is SQVTM, CDR2 ANQGSEA. Losses at the gene ends were 6 bases for V and 9 bases for J; bases not matched to a gene: 11. The CDR3 protein is CSVGLTGEGEQFF. CDR3 sequence (DNA): TGCAGCGTCGGGTTAACGGGGGAGGGTGAGCAGTTCTTC.

The rearrangement uses TRBV15 and TRBJ2-1; TRBD2 matches at 12 bases. With 8 bases clipped from V and 9 bases from J, the junction kept 5 bases outside the gene matches. The CDR3 runs to 13 residues. CDR1 is LNHNV, CDR2 YYDKDF, per germline (reference sequence). CDR3 amino acids: CATGLAGGGEQFF. CDR3 nucleotides: TGTGCCACCGGGCTAGCGGGAGGGGGTGAGCAGTTCTTC.

A word on this clone: The junction and the germline gene differ at one end; a read error may be behind it. The chain couples TRBV7-9 to TRBJ2-7; 8 nucleotides agree with TRBD1. The CDR3 is 15 residues long. CDR1 SEHNR and CDR2 FQNEAQ come from the germline V gene (reference sequence). The CDR3 sequence is CSSSLSTGGAYEQYF. CDR3 DNA: TGTTCCAGCAGCTTATCAACAGGGGGAGCCTACGAGCAGTACTTC.

The V gene is TRBV25-1, the J gene TRBJ2-5; no firm D call. Per the germline V gene, CDR1 is MGHDK and CDR2 is SYGVNS. V dropped 7 bases and J dropped 3 bases, with 12 bases sitting between them. CDR3 length: 13 amino acids. Written as DNA, the CDR3 is TGTGCCAGCAATAAACAGAACGAAGAGACCCAGTACTTC. Amino acid sequence: CASNKQNEETQYF. Full variable domain (rest looked up from reference TRBV25-1 and TRBJ2-5): EADIYQTPRYLVIGTGKKITLECSQTMGHDKMYWYQQDPGMELHLIHYSYGVNSTEKGDLSSESTVSRIRTEHFPLTLESARPSHTSQYLCASNKQNEETQYFGPGTRLLVL.